This paragraph covers one TCR beta chain sequence. Profiled with immunoSEQ multiplex PCR; TCRdb holds only in-frame clones, not every one. Of under 150,000 clones listed, 70% to 90% are singletons. Those who participated ranged in age from about 18 to 89 years and resided in under 25 US areas. This sample stems from a study of blood T cell repertoires in COVID-19. The receptor was derived from a woman aged 40 to 49 who had recovered from COVID-19. The sequencing sample was made of PBMCs or T cells enriched from blood (not recorded which).

The CDR3 is CASSAIDRGTTGTEAFF. Written as DNA, the CDR3 is TGTGCCAGCAGCGCAATTGACAGGGGAACGACGGGCACTGAAGCTTTCTTT. V is TRBV9 and J is TRBJ1-1; 8 bases are a match to TRBD1. The CDR3 contains 17 residues. Unmatched junction bases numbered 14, after V lost 3 bases and J lost 4 bases. Germline assignment: CDR1 SGDLS and CDR2 YYNGEE.